Listed below are T cell receptor beta chains from one sample, sequenced in a study of blood T cell repertoires in COVID-19. Using immunoSEQ multiplex PCR, the repertoire was profiled, and TCRdb retains in-frame clones only, with some absent. Here the sample spans 200,000 to 300,000 clones, about 91% being singletons. Sample: peripheral blood. These receptor sequences come from a man older than 75 with acute or convalescent COVID-19. Each CDR3 is given with its conserved first and last residue. A D gene is named only where the DNA matches it firmly. Clone size is not always given. Where it is, it says once, few, many or a class for expanded clones.

V gene,D gene,clone size,J gene,CDR3 DNA,CDR3 protein
TRBV18,.,.,TRBJ1-6,TGTGCCAGCTCACCAAGCCAGGGAGGGGATTCACCCCTCCACTTT,CASSPSQGGDSPLHF
TRBV29-1,.,.,TRBJ2-7,TGCAGCTCCTCTGAGGGGGATACCTACGAGCAGTACTTC,CSSSEGDTYEQYF
TRBV6-5,TRBD1,.,TRBJ2-5,TGTGCCAGCAGCCGACAGGGCTCCCCTTGGGAGACCCAGTACTTC,CASSRQGSPWETQYF
TRBV19,.,.,TRBJ1-4,TGTGCCAGCGAGGTCGGGGGGACTGGTGAAAAACTGTTTTTT,CASEVGGTGEKLFF
TRBV7-2,TRBD1,few,TRBJ1-2,TGTGCCAGCAGGCGGACAGGGGATTCTAACTATGGCTACACCTTC,CASRRTGDSNYGYTF
TRBV18,TRBD2,.,TRBJ2-1,TGTGCCAGCTCACCACCTGGGACTAGTTACAATGAGCAGTTCTTC,CASSPPGTSYNEQFF
TRBV9,TRBD2,.,TRBJ2-1,TGTGCCAGCAGCGTAGCGGGGGGGAGCTCCTACAATGAGCAGTTCTTC,CASSVAGGSSYNEQFF
TRBV19,TRBD2,once,TRBJ2-2,TGTGCCAGTAGTTTGGAGGGACTAGCGGGGTACACCGGGGAGCTGTTTTTT,CASSLEGLAGYTGELFF
TRBV2,TRBD1,.,TRBJ1-3,TGTGCCAGCACTGAACAGGGGGCGAACACCATATATTTT,CASTEQGANTIYF
TRBV5-1,TRBD2,.,TRBJ2-3,TGCGCCAGCAGCTTGAATACAGGGACTAGCGGGAAGACAGATACGCAGTATTTT,CASSLNTGTSGKTDTQYF
TRBV27,.,.,TRBJ1-5,TGTGCCAGCAGTTTAGTGGGGTTGGGAGATCAGCCCCAGCATTTT,CASSLVGLGDQPQHF
TRBV6-4,TRBD2,.,TRBJ2-1,TGTGCCAGCAGTGACTTGAGGACTAGCGGGAGTCTCTCCTACAATGAGCAGTTCTTC,CASSDLRTSGSLSYNEQFF
TRBV4-2,.,.,TRBJ2-7,TGTGCCAGCAGCCAAGATCCGGGAGTCGGGGCCTACGAGCAGTACTTC,CASSQDPGVGAYEQYF
TRBV5-1,.,.,TRBJ1-1,TGCGCCAGCAGCTTGGCGGGACACCACACTGAAGCTTTCTTT,CASSLAGHHTEAFF